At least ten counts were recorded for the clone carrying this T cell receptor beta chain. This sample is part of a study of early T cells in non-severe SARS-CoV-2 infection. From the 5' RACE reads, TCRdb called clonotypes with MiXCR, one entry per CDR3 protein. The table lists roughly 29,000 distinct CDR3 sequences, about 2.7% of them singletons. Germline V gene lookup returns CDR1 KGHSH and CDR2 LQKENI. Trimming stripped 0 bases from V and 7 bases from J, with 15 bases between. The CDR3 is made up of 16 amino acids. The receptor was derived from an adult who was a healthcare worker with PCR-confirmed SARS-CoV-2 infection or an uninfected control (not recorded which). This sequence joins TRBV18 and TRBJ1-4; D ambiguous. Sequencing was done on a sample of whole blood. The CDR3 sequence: CASSPPNPAAGEKLFF. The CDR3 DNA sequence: TGTGCCAGCTCACCACCGAATCCGGCAGCGGGTGAAAAACTGTTTTTT.